The present T cell receptor beta chain was sequenced within a study of cytomegalovirus exposure and HLA in healthy donors. For this clone: A read error may account for a junction end that differs from germline.

13 Jbeta primers and 60 Vbeta primers were used for the PCR. Libraries were prepared by immunoSEQ multiplex PCR; TCRdb keeps only in-frame clonotypes and omits some of them. The table records about 180,000 clones, about 77% of them present only once. Per the germline V gene, CDR1 is MNHNS and CDR2 is SASEGT. The CDR3 covers 15 residues. The sequenced sample was PBMCs. The chain links TRBV6-1 to TRBJ1-5, with D perhaps matching TRBD1 (6 bases). This receptor was identified in a man in his sixties in good health and CMV-seronegative. CDR3 bases: TGTGCCAGCAATGAAAGGGGGGGGGCCAATCAGCCCCAGCATTTT. It encodes CASNERGGANQPQHF.